This entry lists 19 T cell receptor beta chains sequenced from one sample in a study of blood T cell repertoires in COVID-19. Here immunoSEQ multiplex PCR was the method, and the copy in TCRdb shows in-frame clones only, minus some. The sample has more than 200,000 clones; approximately 83% are singletons. Sequencing was carried out using peripheral blood. The receptors here all came from a man in his fifties with active or convalescent COVID-19.

The genes are TRBV9 and TRBJ1-2; tentative D call: TRBD1 (5 bases). This CDR3 has 14 residues. Deletions cut 0 bases from V and 0 bases from J, with 6 bases between. Per the germline V gene, CDR1 is SGDLS and CDR2 is YYNGEE. The CDR3 nucleotides read TGTGCCAGCAGCGTAGAAGGGGCTAACTATGGCTACACCTTC. Translation: CASSVEGANYGYTF.

The CDR3 DNA sequence: TGTGCCAGCAGCCCCCATACCTCGTCAGGGCTGTACGAGCAGTACTTC. This encodes CASSPHTSSGLYEQYF. J is TRBJ2-7 and V is TRBV7-6; D perhaps matches TRBD1 (5 bases). The CDR3 runs 16 residues. Per the germline V gene, CDR1 is SGHVS and CDR2 is FNYEAQ. V was shortened by 5 bases and J by 4 bases, with 21 bases between the two germline ends.

V usage is TRBV5-1 and J usage is TRBJ1-4, with 8 bases aligning to TRBD1. The CDR3 totals 14 residues. The V gene's germline CDR1 is SGHRS and CDR2 YFSETQ. The J segment lost 4 bases and the V segment lost 4 bases, leaving 3 bases of the junction unmatched. Here the CDR3 reads CASSPTGDNEKLFF. Here the CDR3 DNA reads TGCGCCAGCAGCCCGACAGGGGATAATGAAAAACTGTTTTTT.

This clone was seen only once. The rearrangement links TRBV10-1 to TRBJ1-5, with TRBD1 matching 9 bases. The CDR3 sequence is 13 residues long. Germline loops: CDR1 WNHNN, CDR2 SYGVQD (reference sequence). V trimming: 11 bases; J trimming: 4 bases; junction bases outside the gene matches: 6. In DNA, the CDR3 is TGCGCCGCCGGAGGGACAGGGAATCAGCCCCAGCATTTT. It encodes CAAGGTGNQPQHF.

Note on this clone: This CDR3 is also generated by other DNA sequences in the sample. The chain recombines TRBV12-5 with TRBJ1-5, with TRBD1 as a possible D gene (6 bases). The CDR3 spans 14 residues. V shed 1 base and J shed 2 bases, with 6 bases lying between them. Germline CDR1 reads LGHNT; CDR2 reads FRNRAP. DNA for the CDR3: TGTGCTAGTGGTTTGGGGGGGCGCAATCAGCCCCAGCATTTT. It specifies CASGLGGRNQPQHF.

The chain is built from TRBV3-1 (or the pseudogene TRBV3-2) and TRBJ1-1, with D maybe TRBD1 (5 bases). V lost 4 bases to trimming and J lost 3 bases, with 9 bases between them. The CDR3 runs 13 residues. Germline assignment: CDR1 LGHDT and CDR2 YNNKEL (reference sequence). The CDR3 spells CASSRGGDTEAFF. For the CDR3, the DNA is TGTGCCAGCAGCCGCGGGGGGGACACTGAAGCTTTCTTT.

With regard to this clone: It may be a read error: a sequence one base away is much more abundant. The V and J genes are TRBV5-4 and TRBJ1-2; 8 nucleotides line up with TRBD1. Germline loops: CDR1 SGHNT, CDR2 YYREEE (reference sequence). This CDR3 is built from 14 residues. The trim removed 4 bases at V and 1 base at J, leaving 3 bases unmatched. As DNA, the CDR3 is TGTGCCAGCAGCCTACAGGGGGTTAACTATGGCTACACCTTC. This codes for CASSLQGVNYGYTF.

This clone appeared once. This sequence joins TRBV5-6 and TRBJ1-5; the D is unclear. V was shortened by 4 bases and J by 7 bases, with 18 bases between the two germline ends. Germline V CDR1 and CDR2: SGHDT, YYEEEE. The CDR3 has 15 amino acids. DNA of the CDR3: TGTGCCAGCAGCCCCCCGACGGGTAATAAGCAGCCCCAGCATTTT. Translation: CASSPPTGNKQPQHF.

The J gene is TRBJ2-4, the V gene TRBV2, with TRBD2 identical over 7 bases. Germline trimming cut 4 bases from V and 7 bases from J; bases unmatched to any gene: 1. The CDR3 runs to 12 residues. CDR1 and CDR2 from the germline V gene are SNHLY and FYNNEI. The DNA for the CDR3 is TGTGCCAGCAGTGCGGGGGGTAACATTCAGTACTTC. Residues: CASSAGGNIQYF.

The V call is TRBV7-3, the J call TRBJ1-2, with D possibly being TRBD1 (6 bases). CDR3 length equals 15 residues. Between the trimmed V and J ends, which lost 5 bases and 4 bases, there was a span of 17 bases. Germline V lookup: CDR1 SGHTA, CDR2 FQGTGA. CDR3 nucleotides: TGTGCCAGCAGCCTTCCCGCACAGGGTGGCTATGGCTACACCTTC. It encodes CASSLPAQGGYGYTF.

The rearrangement uses TRBV18 and TRBJ2-5; no firm D call. The germline V gene has CDR1 KGHSH and CDR2 LQKENI. V lost 6 bases, J lost 3 bases, and 5 bases lay in between. The CDR3 runs 11 residues. The CDR3 loop reads CASSLEETQYF. As DNA, the CDR3 is TGTGCCAGCTCCCTAGAAGAGACCCAGTACTTC.

The V call is TRBV7-9, the J call TRBJ1-1, with 10 bases identical to TRBD1. V gave up 1 base and J gave up 3 bases; unmatched junction bases: 2. Germline loops: CDR1 SEHNR, CDR2 FQNEAQ (reference sequence). The CDR3 is made up of 15 amino acids. The CDR3 protein is CASSLEGQGDTEAFF. Written as DNA, the CDR3 is TGTGCCAGCAGCTTAGAAGGACAGGGGGACACTGAAGCTTTCTTT.

The J gene is TRBJ2-1, the V gene TRBV3-1 (or the pseudogene TRBV3-2); TRBD2 agrees at 10 bases. Per germline, CDR1 LGHDT and CDR2 YNNKEL (reference sequence). V shed 8 bases, J shed 2 bases, and the junction held 9 bases outside the gene matches. CDR3 length: 16 amino acids. The CDR3 reads CASGSSGGPTYNEQFF. The DNA for the CDR3 is TGTGCCAGCGGGTCTAGCGGGGGTCCCACCTACAATGAGCAGTTCTTC.

In its sample, this clone was seen a few times. The chain carries TRBV23-1 and TRBJ1-2; D gene ambiguous. TRBV23-1 falls under the ORF class, with uncertain function. V lost 0 bases to trimming and J lost 3 bases, with 11 bases between them. The CDR3 runs 15 residues. The CDR3 protein is CASSQSRFRDYGYTF. In nucleotides, the CDR3 is TGCGCCAGCAGTCAATCAAGATTTCGCGACTATGGCTACACCTTC.

The chain is built from TRBV6-2 or TRBV6-3 and TRBJ1-6, with TRBD1 as a possible D gene (5 bases). V lost 6 bases and J lost 0, with 12 bases in between. In germline, CDR1 is MNHEY, CDR2 SVGEGT. The CDR3 is 16 amino acids. CDR3 loop: CASSGRQSSYNSPLHF. The CDR3 bases are TGTGCCAGCAGCGGTCGACAGAGCTCCTATAATTCACCCCTCCACTTT.

A remark on this clone: Other DNA sequences from this sample encode an identical CDR3 as well. V and J are TRBV11-2 and TRBJ1-2; possible D gene TRBD1, 5 bases. Germline V gene lookup returns CDR1 SGHAT and CDR2 FQNNGV. V was shortened by 1 base and J by 2 bases, with 8 bases between the two germline ends. This CDR3 has 14 amino acids. The CDR3: CASSLGGGNYGYTF. The CDR3 bases are TGTGCCAGCAGCTTAGGGGGGGGAAACTATGGCTACACCTTC.

V gene TRBV3-1 (or the pseudogene TRBV3-2) combines with J gene TRBJ2-5; D possibly corresponds to TRBD2 (6 bases). V lost 0 bases, J lost 0 bases, and 8 bases lay in between. Germline V CDR1 and CDR2: LGHDT, YNNKEL (reference sequence). The CDR3 has 15 amino acids. CDR3 DNA: TGTGCCAGCAGCCAAGATGCGGGGAACCAAGAGACCCAGTACTTC. It codes for CASSQDAGNQETQYF.

The chain employs TRBV19 and TRBJ1-1; 7 bases are shared with TRBD1. With 4 bases clipped from V and 3 bases from J, the junction kept 14 bases outside the gene matches. This CDR3 comprises 17 residues. The germline gives CDR1 LNHDA, CDR2 SQIVND (reference sequence). The CDR3: CASSRLSTRDSHTEAFF. Written as DNA, the CDR3 is TGTGCCAGTAGTAGACTATCTACCCGGGACAGCCACACTGAAGCTTTCTTT.

This clone appeared once. The CDR3 protein is CAWSGQGTQETQYF. The CDR3 coding sequence is TGTGCCTGGAGTGGACAGGGGACTCAAGAGACCCAGTACTTC. The rearrangement uses TRBV30 and TRBJ2-5; 8 bases are shared with TRBD1. The V segment lost 1 base and the J segment 2 bases; nucleotides outside the gene matches: 3. Germline values: CDR1 GTSNPN, CDR2 SVGIG (reference sequence). This CDR3 spans 14 amino acids. The full variable domain, completed using reference TRBV30 and TRBJ2-5, is SQTIHQWPATLVQPVGSPLSLECTVEGTSNPNLYWYRQAAGRGLQLLFYSVGIGQISSEVPQNLSASRPQDRQFILSSKKLLLSDSGFYLCAWSGQGTQETQYFGPGTRLLVL.